Below, 27 T cell receptor beta chains from the same sample are listed, as sequenced in a study of cytomegalovirus exposure and HLA in healthy donors. Vbeta (60) and Jbeta (13) primers were used in the PCR. Sequenced by immunoSEQ multiplex PCR; TCRdb stores in-frame clones only, minus some. The data contain 110,000 to 150,000 clones, about 64% of them singletons. The specimen was PBMCs. Every receptor here comes from a man in his 60s in good health and CMV-seronegative.

The chain carries TRBV5-1 and TRBJ1-4; 7 bases align to TRBD1. In germline, CDR1 is SGHRS, CDR2 YFSETQ. V gave up 5 bases and J gave up 3 bases; unmatched junction bases: 4. This CDR3 comprises 14 residues. CDR3 bases: TGCGCCAGCAGACGGACAGGCCCTAATGAAAAACTGTTTTTT. This translates into CASRRTGPNEKLFF.

V is TRBV9 and J is TRBJ2-7; possibly TRBD2 for D (7 bases). The CDR3 is made up of 17 amino acids. Trimming took off 0 bases at V and 3 bases at J, with 19 bases between the two ends. Germline values: CDR1 SGDLS, CDR2 YYNGEE. The CDR3 DNA reads as TGTGCCAGCAGCGTAGGGGAGGGGGAGCCGCTTGGCTACGAGCAGTACTTC. This sequence encodes CASSVGEGEPLGYEQYF.

The V call is TRBV11-2, the J call TRBJ2-5; the match to TRBD2 covers 7 bases. Trimming took 3 bases from V and 6 from J; bases not matched to a gene: 13. From germline, CDR1 is SGHAT and CDR2 FQNNGV. The CDR3 totals 16 residues. CDR3 coding DNA: TGTGCCAGCAGCTTCCCGTTGGGCGGGAGAAGAAAGACCCAGTACTTC. This sequence encodes CASSFPLGGRRKTQYF.

The V call is TRBV11-2, the J call TRBJ1-3, with 7 bases that match TRBD1. Germline V CDR1 and CDR2: SGHAT, FQNNGV. The CDR3 runs 16 residues. V gave up 1 base and J gave up 0 bases; unmatched junction bases: 3. CDR3 sequence reads: CASSLGQGPSGNTIYF. The CDR3 DNA follows: TGTGCCAGCAGCTTAGGACAGGGACCCTCTGGAAACACCATATATTTT.

The J gene is TRBJ1-5, the V gene TRBV19; 7 bases match TRBD1. Trimming cost V 8 bases and J 1 base; bases outside gene matches: 11. CDR1 LNHDA and CDR2 SQIVND come from the germline V gene (reference sequence). The CDR3 runs to 16 residues. The CDR3 DNA is TGTGCCAGTGTAGGGACAGCCAGATTGAGCAATCAGCCCCAGCATTTT. Protein: CASVGTARLSNQPQHF.

The genes are TRBV5-1 and TRBJ2-7, with 7 bases matching TRBD2. This CDR3 has 14 amino acids. Trimming took 3 bases from V and 3 from J; bases not matched to a gene: 6. Germline loops: CDR1 SGHRS, CDR2 YFSETQ. The CDR3 here is CASSWGGVGYEQYF. As DNA, the CDR3 is TGCGCCAGCAGCTGGGGGGGGGTCGGCTACGAGCAGTACTTC.

This clone was counted a few times. This chain connects TRBV11-2 to TRBJ2-7; D remains ambiguous. The CDR3 spans 12 residues. Germline loops: CDR1 SGHAT, CDR2 FQNNGV. Trimming took off 1 base at V and 7 bases at J, with 8 bases between the two ends. CDR3 sequence reads: CASSLGVAEQYF. The CDR3 nucleotides read TGTGCCAGCAGCTTAGGAGTAGCTGAGCAGTACTTC.

The V gene is TRBV6-6, the J gene TRBJ2-1; possibly TRBD2 for D (5 bases). V was trimmed by 2 bases and J by 7 bases, leaving 12 bases between them. The germline V gene encodes CDR1 MNHNY and CDR2 SVGAGI (reference sequence). The CDR3 length is 14 residues. CDR3 region: CASSYDGSKNEQFF. The CDR3 DNA follows: TGTGCCAGCAGTTACGATGGGAGTAAGAATGAGCAGTTCTTC.

This clone was counted only a few times. The genes are TRBV28 and TRBJ1-5; TRBD1 matches 7 bases. The CDR3 extends over 12 amino acids. The ends lost 9 bases at V and 4 bases at J; junction bases unmatched: 3. Germline V CDR1 and CDR2: MDHEN, SYDVKM. CDR3 in amino acids: CASEQGNQPQHF. In nucleotides, the CDR3 is TGTGCCAGTGAACAGGGGAATCAGCCCCAGCATTTT.

This clone was found a few times. The V and J genes are TRBV6-1 and TRBJ1-1; 10 bases are a match to TRBD1. Germline V gene lookup returns CDR1 MNHNS and CDR2 SASEGT. V trimming: 3 bases; J trimming: 0 bases; junction bases outside the gene matches: 4. This CDR3 has 16 amino acids. CDR3 sequence reads: CASSERDRGLNTEAFF. The CDR3 DNA reads as TGTGCCAGCAGTGAGCGGGACAGGGGTTTGAACACTGAAGCTTTCTTT.

The chain has TRBV5-1 and TRBJ1-3; 9 nucleotides match TRBD1. The CDR3 loop spans 14 amino acids. With 4 bases clipped from V and 8 bases from J, the junction kept 7 bases outside the gene matches. Per the germline V gene, CDR1 is SGHRS and CDR2 is YFSETQ. CDR3 nucleotides: TGCGCCAGCAGCAGGGGACAGGGAATGCACACCATATATTTT. Amino acids: CASSRGQGMHTIYF.

The chain combines TRBV7-2 with TRBJ1-3; D remains unclear. Germline CDR1 SGHTA, CDR2 FQGNSA. The CDR3 contains 14 residues. V was trimmed by 1 base and J by 0 bases, leaving 4 bases between them. The CDR3 DNA is TGTGCCAGCAGCTTAGGTTACTCTGGAAACACCATATATTTT. Amino acids: CASSLGYSGNTIYF.

J is TRBJ2-5 and V is TRBV6-6; tentatively, D is TRBD2 (7 bases). Trimming took 6 bases from V and 6 from J, leaving 20 bases between them. From germline, CDR1 is MNHNY and CDR2 SVGAGI (reference sequence). The CDR3 has 15 amino acids. CDR3 loop: CASRREGGASQTQYF. In DNA, the CDR3 is TGTGCCAGCAGAAGAGAAGGGGGGGCCTCTCAGACCCAGTACTTC.

This clone was counted only a few times. The chain employs TRBV5-6 and TRBJ2-7; 8 bases fit TRBD2. The CDR3 spans 14 residues. The germline V gene encodes CDR1 SGHDT and CDR2 YYEEEE. J gave up 3 bases and V 2 bases, and 4 bases lay outside the gene matches. This chain's CDR3 is CASSFSLAGYEQYF. In DNA, the CDR3 is TGTGCCAGCAGCTTTAGTCTAGCGGGCTACGAGCAGTACTTC.

The chain carries TRBV11-2 and TRBJ1-4; 7 bases match TRBD1. The CDR3 covers 15 residues. The junction had 6 bases not matched to a gene; V was cut back by 3 bases and J by 5 bases. The germline CDR1 and CDR2 sequences are SGHAT and FQNNGV. CDR3 sequence reads: CASSFGRGGNEKLFF. The DNA for the CDR3 is TGTGCCAGCAGCTTTGGGCGAGGGGGCAATGAAAAACTGTTTTTT.

This clone is a singleton in its sample. The chain combines TRBV30 with TRBJ2-3; D is unresolved. Germline values: CDR1 GTSNPN, CDR2 SVGIG (reference sequence). The CDR3 spans 11 residues. This chain's CDR3 is CASSPGDTQYF. CDR3 DNA: TGTGCTTCAAGCCCAGGAGATACGCAGTATTTT.

V usage is TRBV27 and J usage is TRBJ2-7, with 9 bases identical to TRBD1. The length of the CDR3 is 13 residues. With 7 bases clipped from V and 3 bases from J, the junction kept 4 bases outside the gene matches. CDR1 MNHEY and CDR2 SMNVEV come from the germline V gene (reference sequence). Here the CDR3 reads CASTGTGHYEQYF. The CDR3 DNA reads as TGTGCCAGCACGGGGACAGGGCACTACGAGCAGTACTTC.

This chain joins TRBV6-1 and TRBJ1-5; no definite D call. Trimming shortened V by 0 bases and J by 7 bases, and 13 bases separated the two germline ends. Germline-derived CDR1 and CDR2 are MNHNS and SASEGT. CDR3 length equals 15 residues. CDR3 residues: CASSEARQRRQPQHF. CDR3 bases: TGTGCCAGCAGTGAAGCAAGGCAACGGAGGCAGCCCCAGCATTTT.

The J gene is TRBJ1-4, the V gene TRBV25-1; D unresolved. The germline V gene encodes CDR1 MGHDK and CDR2 SYGVNS. Trimming took 0 bases from V and 2 from J, leaving 4 bases between them. The CDR3 consists of 14 residues. CDR3 loop: CASSEYITNEKLFF. The CDR3 DNA reads as TGTGCCAGCAGTGAATATATTACTAATGAAAAACTGTTTTTT.

The chain carries TRBV5-1 and TRBJ2-7; TRBD2 matches 8 bases. V shed 4 bases and J 2 bases; nucleotides not matched to a gene: 8. Germline V gene data show CDR1 as SGHRS and CDR2 as YFSETQ. The CDR3 contains 15 residues. CDR3 nucleotide sequence: TGCGCCAGCAGCCTAGGGGGTAGCGGGACCTACGAGCAGTACTTC. Protein product: CASSLGGSGTYEQYF.

J is TRBJ2-7 and V is TRBV15, with 9 bases lining up with TRBD2. The CDR3 consists of 15 residues. CDR1 LNHNV and CDR2 YYDKDF come from the germline V gene (reference sequence). Trimming cost V 1 base and J 2 bases; bases outside gene matches: 3. CDR3 DNA sequence: TGTGCCACCAGCAGAGGCGGGAGGGCCCCCTACGAGCAGTACTTC. Translation gives CATSRGGRAPYEQYF.

The gene calls are TRBV28 and TRBJ1-1, with TRBD1 matching 9 bases. This CDR3 is 15 amino acids long. Losses at the gene ends were 6 bases for V and 4 bases for J; bases not matched to a gene: 9. Germline CDR1 and CDR2: MDHEN and SYDVKM. The DNA of the CDR3 is TGTGCCAGCAGCACAACAGGGGGCGGTGGCACTGAAGCTTTCTTT. It specifies CASSTTGGGGTEAFF.

V usage is TRBV7-2 and J usage is TRBJ1-1, with 11 bases identical to TRBD1. V lost 6 bases, J lost 3 bases, and 3 bases stayed unmatched. Germline CDR1 SGHTA, CDR2 FQGNSA. This CDR3 is built from 14 residues. CDR3 amino acids: CASRRDRGYTEAFF. The CDR3 DNA sequence: TGTGCCAGCAGGCGGGACAGGGGGTACACTGAAGCTTTCTTT.

This chain links TRBV9 with TRBJ2-1; 13 bases are shared with TRBD2. V gave up 3 bases and J gave up 5 bases; unmatched junction bases: 11. The CDR3 runs to 18 residues. CDR1 SGDLS and CDR2 YYNGEE come from the germline V gene. For the CDR3, the DNA is TGTGCCAGCAGCGAGGGACTAGCGGGGCCGACTCTTCACAATGAGCAGTTCTTC. This translates into CASSEGLAGPTLHNEQFF.

The chain joins TRBV27 to TRBJ1-4; the D gene is possibly TRBD1 (5 bases). The V and J ends lost 8 bases and 6 bases respectively, with 7 bases between them. The CDR3 is 11 amino acids. The germline gives CDR1 MNHEY, CDR2 SMNVEV (reference sequence). The CDR3 region is CASGGDEKLFF. CDR3 bases: TGTGCCAGCGGGGGGGATGAAAAACTGTTTTTT.

In this sample, this clone turned up a few times. The chain recombines TRBV7-3 with TRBJ2-2; D is perhaps TRBD1 (6 bases). Germline V CDR1 and CDR2: SGHTA, FQGTGA. V gave up 5 bases and J gave up 5 bases, with 18 bases separating them. The CDR3 length is 16 residues. CDR3 nucleotides: TGTGCCAGCAGCCCGGCAGGCGGACAGCAGACCGGGGAGCTGTTTTTT. Protein product: CASSPAGGQQTGELFF.

The CDR3 DNA follows: TGCAGCGCCTCCGGACTAGCGGGGAACTACGAGCAGTACTTC. It encodes CSASGLAGNYEQYF. The genes are TRBV29-1 and TRBJ2-5; 12 positions agree with TRBD2. The J call is in doubt because the DNA end fits TRBJ2-7 better. Per germline, CDR1 SQVTM and CDR2 ANQGSEA. The CDR3 is 14 residues long.